One sample yielded the 3 T cell receptor beta chains listed below, sequenced in a study of CD8+CD57+ T cells in acquired aplastic anemia. Profiling of TCR beta VDJ combinations and CDR3 sequences used genomic DNA as template. TCRdb recomputed calls from the reads with MiXCR, one row per CDR3 protein. The sample consists of roughly 63,000 distinct CDR3 sequences, roughly half of them appearing once. The sequencing input was sorted CD4+, CD8+, or CD8+CD57+ T cells (not recorded which) from PBMCs. Every receptor here comes from a human donor in good health, serving as a control.

This chain links TRBV2 with TRBJ1-6; D gene unclear. There are 14 residues in the CDR3. With 3 bases removed from V and 7 bases from J, the gap between germline ends came to 10 bases. Germline V gives CDR1 SNHLY, CDR2 FYNNEI. CDR3 region: CASSDRLGNSPLHF. The CDR3 DNA is TGTGCCAGCAGTGATAGATTGGGAAATTCACCCCTCCACTTT.

Points on this clonotype: A much larger clone lies a single base off, so this may be a read error. The chain has TRBV27 and TRBJ1-5; no definite D call. The CDR3 consists of 14 residues. Germline CDR1 reads MNHEY; CDR2 reads SMNVEV (reference sequence). The CDR3 bases are TGTGCCAGCAGTTTGTTAGGGTTTAATCAGCCCCATCATTTT. Translated: CASSLLGFNQPHHF.

The chain uses TRBV15 and TRBJ1-6; D gene unclear. This CDR3 has 14 residues. Germline V gene sequence: CDR1 LNHNV, CDR2 YYDKDF (reference sequence). Deletions cut 0 bases from V and 10 bases from J, with 10 bases between. CDR3 in amino acids: CATSREIGSSPLHF. The CDR3 DNA sequence: TGTGCCACCAGCAGAGAAATAGGGTCGTCACCCCTCCACTTT.